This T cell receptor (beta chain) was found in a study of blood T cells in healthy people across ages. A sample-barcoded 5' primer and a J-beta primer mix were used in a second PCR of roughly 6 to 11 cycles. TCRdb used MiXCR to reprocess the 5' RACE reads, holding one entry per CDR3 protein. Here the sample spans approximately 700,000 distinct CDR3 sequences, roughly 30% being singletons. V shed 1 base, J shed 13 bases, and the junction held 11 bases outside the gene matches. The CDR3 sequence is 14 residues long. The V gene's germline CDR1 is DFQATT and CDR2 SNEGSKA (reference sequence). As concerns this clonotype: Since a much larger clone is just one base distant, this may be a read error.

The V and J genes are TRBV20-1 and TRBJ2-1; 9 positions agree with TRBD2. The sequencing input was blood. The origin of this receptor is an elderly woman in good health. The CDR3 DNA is TGCAGTGCTAGAGTAGCGGGGGAGGAGGAGACCCAGTTCTTC. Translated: CSARVAGEEETQFF.